The 26 T cell receptor beta chains below were found in one sample sequenced in a study of STAT5B mutations in CD4+ large granular lymphocyte leukemia. Some clones are missing from TCRdb's copy, which holds only in-frame ones; the method was immunoSEQ multiplex PCR. There are roughly 29,000 clones in the sample; approximately 84% occur only once, and approximately 1.1% lies in the top ten. The specimen sequenced was CD4+ T cells from blood buffy coats. Receptors were obtained from a human donor in good health.

The V gene is TRBV7-9, the J gene TRBJ2-2; the D is unclear. With 5 bases removed from V and 4 bases from J, the gap between germline ends came to 8 bases. CDR3 length: 13 residues. Germline assignment: CDR1 SEHNR and CDR2 FQNEAQ (reference sequence). In DNA form, the CDR3 reads TGTGCCAGCAGCCCCGGGTTCACCGGGGAGCTGTTTTTT. It codes for CASSPGFTGELFF.

This chain connects TRBV7-9 to TRBJ2-1, with 9 positions matching TRBD2. The CDR3 runs to 15 residues. Germline V lookup: CDR1 SEHNR, CDR2 FQNEAQ (reference sequence). V lost 5 bases to trimming and J lost 9 bases; unmatched junction nucleotides: 11. The CDR3 DNA reads TGTGCCAGCAGCCAATTAGCGGGGGCCCCGGGTGAGCAGTTCTTC. It codes for CASSQLAGAPGEQFF.

V gene TRBV2 combines with J gene TRBJ1-1; no clear D gene. Trimming stripped 6 bases from V and 0 bases from J, with 20 bases between. This CDR3 has 17 residues. Germline CDR1 is SNHLY and CDR2 is FYNNEI. CDR3 region: CASSVPRVGEMNTEAFF. In DNA, the CDR3 is TGTGCCAGCAGCGTCCCGAGGGTTGGGGAAATGAACACTGAAGCTTTCTTT.

The gene calls are TRBV5-1 and TRBJ2-5; TRBD2 agrees at 7 bases. CDR1 is SGHRS, CDR2 YFSETQ, per germline. Trimming cost V 2 bases and J 2 bases; bases outside gene matches: 12. CDR3 length: 17 residues. This CDR3 reads CASSFGLAARSQETQYF. The CDR3 DNA reads TGCGCCAGCAGCTTTGGCCTAGCGGCCCGTAGTCAAGAGACCCAGTACTTC.

The chain links TRBV5-5 to TRBJ2-1; TRBD2 aligns across 11 bases. Trimming at V came to 3 bases and at J to 4 bases, leaving 0 bases not matched to a gene. CDR1 and CDR2 (germline): SGHKS, YYEKEE (reference sequence). The CDR3 covers 14 residues. CDR3 loop: CASSWTSGYNEQFF. The CDR3 DNA sequence: TGTGCCAGCAGCTGGACTAGCGGGTACAATGAGCAGTTCTTC.

This chain connects TRBV11-3 to TRBJ2-2; D is unresolved. There are 14 residues in the CDR3. Germline V gene sequence: CDR1 SGHNT, CDR2 YENEEA. Between the trimmed V and J ends, which lost 5 bases and 7 bases, there was a span of 14 bases. The chain's CDR3 is CASSRVASGGELFF. CDR3 coding DNA: TGTGCCAGCAGCCGGGTGGCTTCGGGCGGGGAGCTGTTTTTT.

V usage is TRBV15 and J usage is TRBJ1-2, with 9 bases identical to TRBD1. This CDR3 has 15 residues. Germline assignment: CDR1 LNHNV and CDR2 YYDKDF (reference sequence). V lost 6 bases to trimming and J lost 4 bases; unmatched junction nucleotides: 9. The CDR3 bases are TGTGCCACCAGACCCGACAGGGGGTCTGCCTATGGCTACACCTTC. Translation gives CATRPDRGSAYGYTF.

This clone was seen a few times. The rearrangement uses TRBV5-4 and TRBJ2-3; D gene ambiguous. In germline, CDR1 is SGHNT, CDR2 YYREEE (reference sequence). V dropped 5 bases and J dropped 5 bases, with 6 bases sitting between them. The CDR3 consists of 11 residues. For the CDR3, the DNA is TGTGCCAGCAGTTCACGAGATACGCAGTATTTT. Amino acid sequence: CASSSRDTQYF. Combining the CDR3 with reference TRBV5-4 and TRBJ2-3 gives the whole variable domain ETGVTQSPTHLIKTRGQQVTLRCSSQSGHNTVSWYQQALGQGPQFIFQYYREEENGRGNFPPRFSGLQFPNYSSELNVNALELDDSALYLCASSSRDTQYFGPGTRLTVL.

The J gene is TRBJ1-5, the V gene TRBV28; D is perhaps TRBD1 (6 bases). Trimming pared 6 bases from V and 0 bases from J, leaving 12 bases between. The CDR3 spans 15 residues. Germline CDR1 and CDR2: MDHEN and SYDVKM. The CDR3: CASSGTSYSNQPQHF. The CDR3 region has the DNA TGTGCCAGCAGCGGGACAAGTTATAGCAATCAGCCCCAGCATTTT.

The chain has TRBV6-5 and TRBJ2-5, with 9 bases aligning to TRBD2. The germline gives CDR1 MNHEY, CDR2 SVGAGI. The CDR3 is 13 amino acids. V gave up 7 bases and J gave up 5 bases; unmatched junction bases: 5. As DNA, the CDR3 is TGTGCCAGCACCGCTAGCGGGACTGAGACCCAGTACTTC. This codes for CASTASGTETQYF.

V and J are TRBV28 and TRBJ1-4; 8 positions match TRBD1. Germline assignment: CDR1 MDHEN and CDR2 SYDVKM. The J segment lost 0 bases and the V segment lost 6 bases, leaving 3 bases of the junction unmatched. There are 15 residues in the CDR3. The CDR3 protein is CASRQGGATNEKLFF. For the CDR3, the DNA is TGTGCCAGCAGACAGGGGGGGGCAACTAATGAAAAACTGTTTTTT. Supplemented by reference TRBV28 and TRBJ1-4, the full variable domain reads DVKVTQSSRYLVKRTGEKVFLECVQDMDHENMFWYRQDPGLGLRLIYFSYDVKMKEKGDIPEGYSVSREKKERFSLILESASTNQTSMYLCASRQGGATNEKLFFGSGTQLSVL.

This clone has more than one count but fewer than ten. The V call is TRBV2, the J call TRBJ1-1; D remains unclear. Germline V CDR1 and CDR2: SNHLY, FYNNEI. The germline V and J ends were trimmed by 7 bases and 0 bases, with 9 bases remaining between them. This CDR3 has 13 amino acids. This CDR3 is CASIERMNTEAFF. The CDR3 DNA is TGTGCCAGCATTGAGAGGATGAACACTGAAGCTTTCTTT.

The chain recombines TRBV15 with TRBJ2-1, with D perhaps TRBD2 (7 bases). Germline CDR1 is LNHNV and CDR2 is YYDKDF (reference sequence). The CDR3 totals 15 residues. Between the trimmed V and J ends, which lost 4 bases and 6 bases, there was a span of 16 bases. The CDR3 DNA is TGTGCCACCAGCACGGGGGGCGATCCATCCAATGAGCAGTTCTTC. Translated: CATSTGGDPSNEQFF.

The CDR3 nucleotides read TGTGCCAGTGACCCAAGGAGCACAGATACGCAGTATTTT. This encodes CASDPRSTDTQYF. The J gene is TRBJ2-3, the V gene TRBV6-6; no clear D gene. Trimming stripped 9 bases from V and 0 bases from J, with 10 bases between. This CDR3 has 13 amino acids. From germline, CDR1 is MNHNY and CDR2 SVGAGI (reference sequence).

The chain couples TRBV27 to TRBJ2-7; 8 bases fit TRBD1. Germline V gives CDR1 MNHEY, CDR2 SMNVEV (reference sequence). The CDR3 is made up of 14 amino acids. V trimming: 5 bases; J trimming: 0 bases; junction bases outside the gene matches: 3. DNA for the CDR3: TGTGCCAGCAGTAAGGACAGGGCCTCCTACGAGCAGTACTTC. It specifies CASSKDRASYEQYF.

This sequence joins TRBV6-5 and TRBJ2-2; D call uncertain. This CDR3 region has 14 residues. Germline assignment: CDR1 MNHEY and CDR2 SVGAGI. V lost 2 bases to trimming and J lost 5 bases, with 9 bases between them. The CDR3 coding sequence is TGTGCCAGCAGTTACACGACAAAGACCGGGGAGCTGTTTTTT. Its translation is CASSYTTKTGELFF.

This chain joins TRBV10-3 and TRBJ2-5, with TRBD1 matching 11 bases. CDR1 and CDR2 from the germline V gene are ENHRY and SYGVKD. Trimming at V came to 2 bases and at J to 4 bases, leaving 6 bases not matched to a gene. The CDR3 has 16 residues. The CDR3 protein is CAISERGQGGGETQYF. Written as DNA, the CDR3 is TGTGCCATCAGTGAGAGGGGACAGGGGGGCGGAGAGACCCAGTACTTC.

This clone showed up just a few times. J is TRBJ2-4 and V is TRBV6-6; perhaps D is TRBD1 or TRBD2 (5 bases each). The ends were cut back, 2 bases at V and 8 bases at J, with 13 bases in the middle. The CDR3 is made up of 14 amino acids. Germline V gene data show CDR1 as MNHNY and CDR2 as SVGAGI (reference sequence). The CDR3 DNA reads TGTGCCAGCAGTTACGTAGGGACCACTGACATTCAGTACTTC. Its translation: CASSYVGTTDIQYF.

The rearrangement joins TRBV29-1 to TRBJ2-3; 9 bases align to TRBD1. CDR3 size: 15 residues. Per the germline V gene, CDR1 is SQVTM and CDR2 is ANQGSEA. V gave up 6 bases and J gave up 3 bases; unmatched junction bases: 10. CDR3 in amino acids: CSVGDRDRVTDTQYF. CDR3 DNA sequence: TGCAGCGTGGGAGACCGGGACAGGGTTACAGATACGCAGTATTTT.

This clone was seen a handful of times. This chain joins TRBV4-1 and TRBJ1-6, with D possibly matching TRBD1 (5 bases). The CDR3 runs 15 residues. Trimming took off 0 bases at V and 5 bases at J, with 8 bases between the two ends. Germline lookup yields CDR1 MGHRA and CDR2 YSYEKL. CDR3 in amino acids: CASSQDLDNNSPLHF. Here the CDR3 DNA reads TGCGCCAGCAGCCAAGATTTGGACAATAATTCACCCCTCCACTTT.

The V and J genes are TRBV28 and TRBJ2-2, with TRBD2 matching 8 bases. The germline V gene encodes CDR1 MDHEN and CDR2 SYDVKM. With 6 bases clipped from V and 1 base from J, the junction kept 7 bases outside the gene matches. This CDR3 is 16 amino acids long. CDR3 region: CASSPNGGGNTGELFF. For the CDR3, the DNA is TGTGCCAGCAGCCCCAACGGGGGGGGGAACACCGGGGAGCTGTTTTTT.

This clone was picked up one time. The CDR3: CASSTTGNSNQPQHF. The CDR3 nucleotides are TGTGCCAGTAGTACCACAGGAAATAGCAATCAGCCCCAGCATTTT. This chain links TRBV19 with TRBJ1-5; a weak D match, TRBD1 (5 bases). Trimming took off 4 bases at V and 0 bases at J, with 10 bases between the two ends. Germline values: CDR1 LNHDA, CDR2 SQIVND (reference sequence). This CDR3 is 15 amino acids long.

The V and J genes are TRBV5-1 and TRBJ2-7; maybe TRBD1 (6 bases). The CDR3 length is 14 residues. Germline CDR1 reads SGHRS; CDR2 reads YFSETQ. Between the trimmed V and J ends, which lost 0 bases and 1 base, there was a span of 8 bases. The CDR3 region is CASSLGDMSYEQYV. The DNA for the CDR3 is TGCGCCAGCAGCTTGGGGGACATGTCCTACGAGCAGTACGTC.

This clone showed up just a few times. The V and J genes are TRBV18 and TRBJ2-5; 7 positions match TRBD1. The V gene end was trimmed by 8 bases and the J gene end by 4 bases; junction bases not matched to a gene: 10. Per the germline V gene, CDR1 is KGHSH and CDR2 is LQKENI. The CDR3 is 14 amino acids. The CDR3 bases are TGTGCCAGCCGAACAGGGGCGTCGGGAGAGACCCAGTACTTC. This sequence encodes CASRTGASGETQYF.

This clone was counted between two and nine times. Written as DNA, the CDR3 is TGTGCCAGCAGTGGTGGCTACGAGCAGTACGTC. It specifies CASSGGYEQYV. The rearrangement uses TRBV6-1 and TRBJ2-7; the D is unclear. Germline V lookup: CDR1 MNHNS, CDR2 SASEGT. The CDR3 has 11 residues. V lost 4 bases, J lost 3 bases, and 4 bases lay in between.

This chain links TRBV28 with TRBJ2-4; no clear D. V was cut by 6 bases and J by 0 bases, with 12 bases left in between. The CDR3 is 15 residues long. CDR1 and CDR2 from the germline V gene are MDHEN and SYDVKM. Written as DNA, the CDR3 is TGTGCCAGCAGGCCTCCCGGAGAAGCCAAAAACATTCAGTACTTC. This gives the protein CASRPPGEAKNIQYF.